This section outlines one TCR beta chain sequence together with its context. It lacks a known antigen. Since a much larger clone is just one base distant, this may be a read error. The data belong to a study of early T cells in non-severe SARS-CoV-2 infection (dated by TCRdb to the early 2020s). Study-level background: Because TCR sequencing was done on bulk RNA from unsorted whole blood, the alpha and beta chains could not be paired. Study-wide conclusions, independent of this receptor: Matching against VDJdb was skewed toward anti-spike CD8 responses, likely underestimated virus-specific expansions, and missed private and CD4 specificities.

CDR1 and CDR2 are read off the germline V gene as SQVTM and ANQGSEA. The cysteine opens and the phenylalanine closes a CDR3 of 11 amino acids. The read is trimmed to its CDR3 DNA, 33 bases read in frame from base 1. Libraries came from 5' RACE. The listed sequencing device is NextSeq 500. Unique molecular identifiers were attached to individual cDNA molecules in the TCR library protocol so that sequencing error and PCR bias could be corrected. Both TCR alpha and beta chains were sequenced, and tight co-correlation was observed between alpha and beta sequence abundances in each sample. In the original analysis: Decombinator V4 was used to annotate the V gene, J gene and CDR3 of the TCR sequences. Expanded TCRs were defined as changing significantly between any two time points under a Poisson model with p below 0.0001. TCR abundances were normalised to the total number of TCRs sequenced per sample and expressed as counts per million. TRAV1-2 paired with TRAJ12, TRAJ20 or TRAJ33 defined MAIT TCRs, while TRAV10 paired with TRAJ18 defined iNKT TCRs. VDJdb, accessed 1 November 2021, was searched for CMV, EBV and SARS-CoV-2 annotated TCRs, excluding TCRs annotated for multiple antigens. TCRdb reanalyzed the raw reads on its own, using fastp at Q25 for trimming and MiXCR for clone calling, and kept in-frame beta chains. Under each unique CDR3 protein, matching rows form one entry showing the most common genes and DNA. These V and J calls derive from TCRdb rather than the authors' analysis. The sample includes 50,000 or so distinct CDR3 sequences, with around 5.6% observed a single time. Jointly, the top ten make up under 6% of the sample.

Set within a cohort of healthcare workers in London, UK, this nested case-control study involved weekly PCR testing of nasopharyngeal swabs along with blood sampling. Healthcare workers were enrolled in the week of the UK lockdown, from 23 to 31 March 2020, and were followed every week for up to roughly 16 weeks. The source of this sequence is an adult who was a healthcare worker with PCR-confirmed SARS-CoV-2 infection or an uninfected control (not recorded which). This receptor chain uses TRBV29-1 and TRBJ1-1; the D segment cannot be called with confidence. Specimen: whole blood. The sequence in DNA is TGCAGCGTTAGGGTGAACAGTGAAGCTTTCTTT. This codes for CSVRVNSEAFF.